The 14 T cell receptor beta chains given below trace back to one sample, sequenced in a study of T cell responses to AZD1222 COVID-19 vaccine. Sequencing was performed with immunoSEQ multiplex PCR; in TCRdb, only in-frame clones are kept and a portion is missing. The table records roughly 100,000 clones, around nine tenths of them present only once. The material sequenced was peripheral blood, taken on day 0 of AZD1222 vaccination. The receptors stem from an adult in good health.

V and J are TRBV4-3 and TRBJ2-1; no firm D call. CDR3 length: 13 residues. V dropped 4 bases and J dropped 3 bases, with 7 bases sitting between them. CDR1 LGHNA and CDR2 YSLEER come from the germline V gene. Here the CDR3 reads CASSPTIYNEQFF. Written as DNA, the CDR3 is TGCGCCAGCAGCCCTACCATCTACAATGAGCAGTTCTTC.

This sequence joins TRBV6-5 and TRBJ2-7, with TRBD1 matching 7 bases. The V segment lost 6 bases and the J segment 2 bases; nucleotides outside the gene matches: 7. CDR1 is MNHEY and CDR2 is SVGAGI in the germline V gene. The CDR3 spans 14 residues. The CDR3 is CASSLTGTAYEQYF. The DNA for the CDR3 is TGTGCCAGCAGCCTTACCGGGACAGCCTACGAGCAGTACTTC.

The V gene is TRBV11-3, the J gene TRBJ2-7; 7 bases line up with TRBD2. The CDR3 sequence is 14 residues long. The germline gives CDR1 SGHNT, CDR2 YENEEA. For the CDR3, the DNA is TGTGCTTCACAGAAGGGGCGGGGGACCTACGAGCAGTACTTC. Protein sequence: CASQKGRGTYEQYF.

This chain joins TRBV29-1 and TRBJ2-3, with 10 bases aligning to TRBD2. The CDR3 extends over 14 amino acids. Germline V CDR1 and CDR2: SQVTM, ANQGSEA. Trimming at V came to 4 bases and at J to 2 bases, leaving 3 bases not matched to a gene. As DNA, the CDR3 is TGCAGCGTTGTACTAGCGGGGACCACAGATACGCAGTATTTT. Translating gives CSVVLAGTTDTQYF.

The V gene is TRBV6-2 or TRBV6-3, the J gene TRBJ2-2; D is ambiguous. The CDR3 has 15 residues. Germline loops: CDR1 MNHEY, CDR2 SVGEGT. Trimming pared 6 bases from V and 5 bases from J, leaving 16 bases between. CDR3 region: CASSLPERRTGELFF. In DNA, the CDR3 is TGTGCCAGCAGCCTCCCGGAGCGTCGAACCGGGGAGCTGTTTTTT.

This rearrangement joins TRBV12-3 or TRBV12-4 to TRBJ1-2; 7 bases map to TRBD1. CDR3 length equals 13 residues. V lost 7 bases and J lost 7; bases outside the gene matches: 9. CDR3 loop: CASTTQGVGGYTF. DNA for the CDR3: TGTGCCAGCACCACCCAGGGGGTCGGTGGCTACACCTTC.

The V call is TRBV5-1, the J call TRBJ1-2; 7 bases are shared with TRBD1. This CDR3 is built from 14 residues. The germline V gene encodes CDR1 SGHRS and CDR2 YFSETQ. J gave up 2 bases and V 6 bases, and 7 bases lay outside the gene matches. The CDR3 DNA reads as TGCGCCAGCACCCCCAGGGGGGACAACTATGGCTACACCTTC. Encoded protein: CASTPRGDNYGYTF. The whole variable domain, filled in from reference TRBV5-1 and TRBJ1-2, reads KAGVTQTPRYLIKTRGQQVTLSCSPISGHRSVSWYQQTPGQGLQFLFEYFSETQRNKGNFPGRFSGRQFSNSRSEMNVSTLELGDSALYLCASTPRGDNYGYTFGSGTRLTVV.

The chain is built from TRBV28 and TRBJ2-2; 8 positions match TRBD1. The V segment lost 3 bases and the J segment 5 bases; nucleotides outside the gene matches: 8. This CDR3 region has 16 residues. Looked up from germline, CDR1 is MDHEN and CDR2 is SYDVKM. Here the CDR3 DNA reads TGTGCCAGCAGTTTCTCTGGACAGGGAGGAACCGGGGAGCTGTTTTTT. Translating gives CASSFSGQGGTGELFF.

The CDR3 region has the DNA TGTGCCAGCTCTGGGGGCGACAGGGGGAGCACAGATACGCAGTATTTT. Its translation is CASSGGDRGSTDTQYF. The chain couples TRBV2 to TRBJ2-3; 9 nucleotides line up with TRBD1. J gave up 0 bases and V 8 bases, and 9 bases lay outside the gene matches. The CDR3 consists of 16 residues. Germline V CDR1 and CDR2: SNHLY, FYNNEI.

The CDR3 bases are TGCGCCAGCAGCCTTGGGACTAGCGGGGGGGCGGAGCAGTTCTTC. Its protein product is CASSLGTSGGAEQFF. The chain uses TRBV5-1 and TRBJ2-1; 16 bases map to TRBD2. The CDR3 has 15 residues. V shed 4 bases, J shed 10 bases, and the junction held 5 bases outside the gene matches. Per the germline V gene, CDR1 is SGHRS and CDR2 is YFSETQ.

V is TRBV29-1 and J is TRBJ2-2; D is unresolved. CDR3 length: 12 residues. The germline CDR1 and CDR2 sequences are SQVTM and ANQGSEA. V was shortened by 6 bases and J by 2 bases, with 7 bases between the two germline ends. CDR3 amino acids: CSVTGNTGELFF. CDR3 sequence (DNA): TGCAGCGTCACCGGTAACACCGGGGAGCTGTTTTTT.

The rearrangement links TRBV28 to TRBJ2-1; TRBD2 matches 11 bases. The CDR3 consists of 17 residues. Germline V lookup: CDR1 MDHEN, CDR2 SYDVKM. V lost 4 bases to trimming and J lost 5 bases; unmatched junction nucleotides: 10. The CDR3 loop is CASSSALAGVGNNEQFF. The CDR3, as DNA: TGTGCCAGCAGTTCCGCACTAGCGGGAGTGGGGAACAATGAGCAGTTCTTC.

The rearrangement joins TRBV27 to TRBJ1-1, with a weak D call TRBD1 (5 bases). The ends were cut back, 0 bases at V and 3 bases at J, with 8 bases in the middle. This CDR3 spans 14 amino acids. Germline-derived CDR1 and CDR2 are MNHEY and SMNVEV (reference sequence). The CDR3 loop reads CASSLSEGYTEAFF. The DNA for the CDR3 is TGTGCCAGCAGTTTATCAGAGGGGTACACTGAAGCTTTCTTT.

This sequence joins TRBV4-1 and TRBJ2-3; 15 nucleotides match TRBD2. V lost 1 base, J lost 0 bases, and 8 bases stayed unmatched. The CDR3 has 20 residues. Germline lookup yields CDR1 MGHRA and CDR2 YSYEKL. For the CDR3, the DNA is TGCGCCAGCAGCCAAGCCCCGGGACTAGCGGGGGGTGCTAGCACAGATACGCAGTATTTT. Translating it yields CASSQAPGLAGGASTDTQYF.